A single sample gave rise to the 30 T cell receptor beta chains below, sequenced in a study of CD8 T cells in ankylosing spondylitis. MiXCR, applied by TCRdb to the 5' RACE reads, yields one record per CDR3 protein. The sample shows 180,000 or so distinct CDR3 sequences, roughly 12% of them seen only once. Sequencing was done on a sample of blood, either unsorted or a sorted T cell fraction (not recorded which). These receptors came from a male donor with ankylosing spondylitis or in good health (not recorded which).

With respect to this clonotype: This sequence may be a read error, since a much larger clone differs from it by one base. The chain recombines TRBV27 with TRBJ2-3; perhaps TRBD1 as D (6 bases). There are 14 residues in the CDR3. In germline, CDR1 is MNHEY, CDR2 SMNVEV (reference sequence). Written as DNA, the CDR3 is TGTGCCAGCAGTTTCTTGACAGGCACAGATGCGCAGTATTTT. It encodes CASSFLTGTDAQYF.

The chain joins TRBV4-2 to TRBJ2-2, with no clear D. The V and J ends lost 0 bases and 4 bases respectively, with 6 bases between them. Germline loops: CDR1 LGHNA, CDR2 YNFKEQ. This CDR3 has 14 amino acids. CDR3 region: CASSQDRATGELFF. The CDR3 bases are TGTGCCAGCAGCCAAGATAGGGCCACCGGGGAGCTGTTTTTT.

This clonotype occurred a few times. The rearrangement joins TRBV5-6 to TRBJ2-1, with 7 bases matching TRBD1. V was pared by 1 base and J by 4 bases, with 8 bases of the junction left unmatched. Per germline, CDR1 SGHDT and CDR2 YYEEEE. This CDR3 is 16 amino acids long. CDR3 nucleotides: TGTGCCAGCAGCTTGAAGGGGACAGTCATATACAATGAGCAGTTCTTC. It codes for CASSLKGTVIYNEQFF.

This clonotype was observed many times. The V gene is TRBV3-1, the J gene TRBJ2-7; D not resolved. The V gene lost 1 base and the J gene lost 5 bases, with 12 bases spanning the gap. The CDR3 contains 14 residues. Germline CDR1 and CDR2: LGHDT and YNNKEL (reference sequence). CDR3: CASSQAGSMNEQYF. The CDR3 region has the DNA TGTGCCAGCAGCCAAGCAGGTTCTATGAACGAGCAGTACTTC.

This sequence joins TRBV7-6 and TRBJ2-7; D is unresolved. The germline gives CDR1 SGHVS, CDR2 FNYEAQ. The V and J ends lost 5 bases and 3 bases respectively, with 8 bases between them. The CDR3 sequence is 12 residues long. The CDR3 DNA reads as TGTGCCAGCAGCGACGACATCTACGAGCAGTACTTC. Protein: CASSDDIYEQYF.

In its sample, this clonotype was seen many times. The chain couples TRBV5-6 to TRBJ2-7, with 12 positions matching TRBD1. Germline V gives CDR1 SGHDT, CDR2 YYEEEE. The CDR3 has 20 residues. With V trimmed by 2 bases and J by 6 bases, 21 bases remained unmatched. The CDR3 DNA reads TGTGCCAGCAGCTTATACCGGGACAGGGGGCGCTCGGTCCGATCGCGCGAGCAGTACTTC. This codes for CASSLYRDRGRSVRSREQYF.

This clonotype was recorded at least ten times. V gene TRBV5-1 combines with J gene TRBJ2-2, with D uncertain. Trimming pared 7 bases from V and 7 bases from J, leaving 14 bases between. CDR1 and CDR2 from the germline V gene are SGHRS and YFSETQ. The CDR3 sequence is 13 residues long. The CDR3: CASYAYSDGELFF. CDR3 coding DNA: TGCGCCAGCTACGCCTATTCGGACGGGGAGCTGTTTTTT.

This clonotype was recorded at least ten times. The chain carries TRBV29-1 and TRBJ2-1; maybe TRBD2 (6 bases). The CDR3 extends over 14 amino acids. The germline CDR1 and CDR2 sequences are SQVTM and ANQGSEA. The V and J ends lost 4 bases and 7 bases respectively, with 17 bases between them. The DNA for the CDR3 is TGCAGCGTTGCGGGGGTAGGAGTGAAAAATGAGCAGTTCTTC. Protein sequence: CSVAGVGVKNEQFF.

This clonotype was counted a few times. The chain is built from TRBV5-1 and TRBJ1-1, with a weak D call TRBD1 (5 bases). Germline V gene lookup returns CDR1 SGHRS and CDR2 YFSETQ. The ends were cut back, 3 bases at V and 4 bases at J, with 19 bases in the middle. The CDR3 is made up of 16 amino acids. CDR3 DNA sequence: TGCGCCAGCAGCTATTCGACGCTACCTGGGGCCACTGAAGCTTTCTTT. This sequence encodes CASSYSTLPGATEAFF.

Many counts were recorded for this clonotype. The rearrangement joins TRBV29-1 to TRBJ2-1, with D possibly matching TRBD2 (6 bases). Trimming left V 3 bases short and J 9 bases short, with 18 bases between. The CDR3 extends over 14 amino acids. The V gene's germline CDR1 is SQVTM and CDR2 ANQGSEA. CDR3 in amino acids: CSVDWAGGFGEQFF. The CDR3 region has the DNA TGCAGCGTTGACTGGGCCGGGGGTTTCGGTGAGCAGTTCTTC.

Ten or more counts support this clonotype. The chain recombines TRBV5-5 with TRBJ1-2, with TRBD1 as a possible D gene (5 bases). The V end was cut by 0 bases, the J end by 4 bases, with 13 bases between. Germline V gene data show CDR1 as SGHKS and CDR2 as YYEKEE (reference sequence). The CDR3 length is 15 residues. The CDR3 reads CASSLEQGLAYGYTF. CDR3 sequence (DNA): TGTGCCAGCAGCTTGGAGCAGGGCCTTGCCTATGGCTACACCTTC.

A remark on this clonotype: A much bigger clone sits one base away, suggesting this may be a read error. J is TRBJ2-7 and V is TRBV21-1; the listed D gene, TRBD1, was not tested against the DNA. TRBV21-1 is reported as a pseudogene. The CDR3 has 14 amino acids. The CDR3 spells CASRQESGGYQQYF. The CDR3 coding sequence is TGTGCCAGCAGACAGGAATCCGGAGGCTACCAGCAGTACTTC.

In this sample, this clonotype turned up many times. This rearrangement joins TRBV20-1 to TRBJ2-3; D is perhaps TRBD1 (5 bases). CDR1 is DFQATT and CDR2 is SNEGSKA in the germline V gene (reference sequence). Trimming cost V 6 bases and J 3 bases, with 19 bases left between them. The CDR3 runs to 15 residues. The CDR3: CSATTPTSGTDTQYF. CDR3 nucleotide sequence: TGCAGTGCAACAACCCCGACTTCAGGGACAGATACGCAGTATTTT.

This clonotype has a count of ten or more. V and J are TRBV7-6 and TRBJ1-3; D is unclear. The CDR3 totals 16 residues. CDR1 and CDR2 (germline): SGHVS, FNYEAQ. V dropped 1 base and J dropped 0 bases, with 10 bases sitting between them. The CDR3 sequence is CASSLVIGGSGNTIYF. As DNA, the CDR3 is TGTGCCAGCAGCTTAGTGATAGGCGGCTCTGGAAACACCATATATTTT.

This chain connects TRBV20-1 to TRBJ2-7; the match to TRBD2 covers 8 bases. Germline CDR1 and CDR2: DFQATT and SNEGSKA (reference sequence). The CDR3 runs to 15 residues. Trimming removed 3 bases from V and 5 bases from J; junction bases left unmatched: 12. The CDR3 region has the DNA TGCAGTGCTAGTGACGGGAGGGCCCCGGGGGACGAGCAGTACTTC. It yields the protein CSASDGRAPGDEQYF.

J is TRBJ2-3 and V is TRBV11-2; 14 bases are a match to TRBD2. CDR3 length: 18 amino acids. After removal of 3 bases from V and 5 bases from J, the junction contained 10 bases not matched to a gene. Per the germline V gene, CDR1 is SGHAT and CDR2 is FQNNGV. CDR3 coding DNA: TGTGCCAGCAGCTTTGGGACTAGCGGGGGAGCCGGGAAAGATACGCAGTATTTT. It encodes CASSFGTSGGAGKDTQYF.

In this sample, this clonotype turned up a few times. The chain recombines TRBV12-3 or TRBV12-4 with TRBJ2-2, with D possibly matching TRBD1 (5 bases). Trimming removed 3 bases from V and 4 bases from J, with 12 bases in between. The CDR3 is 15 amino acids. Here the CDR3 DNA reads TGTGCCAGCAGTTTTGGGGCAGGGCCCACCGGGGAGCTGTTTTTT. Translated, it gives CASSFGAGPTGELFF.

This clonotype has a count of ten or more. CDR3 in DNA: TGCAGTGCCCAAAGGGCCCCTAACTATGGCTACACCTTC. Translating gives CSAQRAPNYGYTF. The chain carries TRBV20-1 and TRBJ1-2; D ambiguous. This CDR3 contains 13 residues. The germline gives CDR1 DFQATT, CDR2 SNEGSKA (reference sequence). Between the trimmed V and J ends, which lost 6 bases and 0 bases, there was a span of 11 bases.

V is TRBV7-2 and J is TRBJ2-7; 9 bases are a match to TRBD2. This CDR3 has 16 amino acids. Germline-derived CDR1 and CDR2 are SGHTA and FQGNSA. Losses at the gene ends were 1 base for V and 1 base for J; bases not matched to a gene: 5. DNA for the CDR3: TGTGCCAGCAGCTTAGGGGCGGGGGGGCAATCCTACGAGCAGTACTTC. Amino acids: CASSLGAGGQSYEQYF.

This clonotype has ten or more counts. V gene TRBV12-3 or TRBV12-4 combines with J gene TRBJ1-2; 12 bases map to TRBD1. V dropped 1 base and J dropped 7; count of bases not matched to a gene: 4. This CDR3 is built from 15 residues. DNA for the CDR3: TGTGCCAGCAGTTTAGTCGGGACAGGGGGCCTTGGCTACACCTTC. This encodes CASSLVGTGGLGYTF.

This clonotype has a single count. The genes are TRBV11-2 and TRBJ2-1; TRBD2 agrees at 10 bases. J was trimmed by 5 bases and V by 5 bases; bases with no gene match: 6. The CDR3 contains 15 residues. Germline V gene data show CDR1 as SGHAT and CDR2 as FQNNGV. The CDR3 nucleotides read TGTGCCAGCAGCCTCGAAGCGGGAGGGAACAATGAGCAGTTCTTC. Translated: CASSLEAGGNNEQFF.

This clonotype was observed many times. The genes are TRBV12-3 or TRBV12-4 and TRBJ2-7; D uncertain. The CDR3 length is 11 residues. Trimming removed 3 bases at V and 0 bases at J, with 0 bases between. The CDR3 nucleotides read TGTGCCAGCAGTTTCTCCTACGAGCAGTACTTC. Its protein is CASSFSYEQYF.

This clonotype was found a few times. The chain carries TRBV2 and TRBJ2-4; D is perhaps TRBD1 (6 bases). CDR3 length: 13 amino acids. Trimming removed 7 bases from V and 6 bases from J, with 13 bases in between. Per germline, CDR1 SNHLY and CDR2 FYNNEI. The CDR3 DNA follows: TGTGCCAGCACGCACAGGGATGGAAACATTCAGTACTTC. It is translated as CASTHRDGNIQYF.

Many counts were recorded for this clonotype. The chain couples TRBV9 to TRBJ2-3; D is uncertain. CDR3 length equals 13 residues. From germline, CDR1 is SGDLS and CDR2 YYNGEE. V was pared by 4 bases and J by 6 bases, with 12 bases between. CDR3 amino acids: CASSPPVRDTQYF. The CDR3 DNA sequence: TGTGCCAGCAGCCCCCCGGTACGGGATACGCAGTATTTT.

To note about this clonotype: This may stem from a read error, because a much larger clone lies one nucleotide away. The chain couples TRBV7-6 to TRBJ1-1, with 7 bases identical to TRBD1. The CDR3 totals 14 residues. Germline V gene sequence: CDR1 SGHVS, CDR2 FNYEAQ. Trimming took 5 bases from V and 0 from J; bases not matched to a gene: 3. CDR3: CASSTTGMNTEAFF. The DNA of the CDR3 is TGTGCCAGCAGCACGACAGGGATGAACACTGAAGCTTTCTTT.

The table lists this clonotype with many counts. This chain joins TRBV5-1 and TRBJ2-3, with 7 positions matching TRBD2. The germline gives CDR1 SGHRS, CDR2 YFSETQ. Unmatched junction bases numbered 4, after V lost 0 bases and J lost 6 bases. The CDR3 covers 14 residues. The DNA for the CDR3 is TGCGCCAGCAGCTTGGACGCTAGCGGTGATACGCAGTATTTT. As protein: CASSLDASGDTQYF. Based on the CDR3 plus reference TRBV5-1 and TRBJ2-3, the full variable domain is KAGVTQTPRYLIKTRGQQVTLSCSPISGHRSVSWYQQTPGQGLQFLFEYFSETQRNKGNFPGRFSGRQFSNSRSEMNVSTLELGDSALYLCASSLDASGDTQYFGPGTRLTVL.

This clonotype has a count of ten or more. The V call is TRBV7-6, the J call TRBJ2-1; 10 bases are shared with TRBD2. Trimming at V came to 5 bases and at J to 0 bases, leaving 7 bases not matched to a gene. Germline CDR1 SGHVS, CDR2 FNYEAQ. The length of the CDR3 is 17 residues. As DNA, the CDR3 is TGTGCCAGCAGCCCATGGACTAGCGGTAGCTCCTACAATGAGCAGTTCTTC. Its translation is CASSPWTSGSSYNEQFF.

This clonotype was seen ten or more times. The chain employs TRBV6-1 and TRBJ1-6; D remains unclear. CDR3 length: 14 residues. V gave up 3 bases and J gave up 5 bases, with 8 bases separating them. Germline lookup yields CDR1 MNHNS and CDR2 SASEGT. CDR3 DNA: TGTGCCAGCAGTGAGGGATTCGATAATTCACCCCTCCACTTT. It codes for CASSEGFDNSPLHF.

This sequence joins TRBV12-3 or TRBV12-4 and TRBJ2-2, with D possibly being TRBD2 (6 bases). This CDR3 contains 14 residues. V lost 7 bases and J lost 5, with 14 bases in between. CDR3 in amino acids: CASISGLRTGELFF. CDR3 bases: TGTGCCAGCATTTCGGGACTTAGGACCGGGGAGCTGTTTTTT.

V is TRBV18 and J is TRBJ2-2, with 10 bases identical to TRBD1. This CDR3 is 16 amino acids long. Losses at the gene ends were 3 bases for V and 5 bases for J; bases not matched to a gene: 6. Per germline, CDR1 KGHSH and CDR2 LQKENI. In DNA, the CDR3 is TGTGCCAGCTCACCTCGGAGGACAGGGGGAACCGGGGAGCTGTTTTTT. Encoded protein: CASSPRRTGGTGELFF.